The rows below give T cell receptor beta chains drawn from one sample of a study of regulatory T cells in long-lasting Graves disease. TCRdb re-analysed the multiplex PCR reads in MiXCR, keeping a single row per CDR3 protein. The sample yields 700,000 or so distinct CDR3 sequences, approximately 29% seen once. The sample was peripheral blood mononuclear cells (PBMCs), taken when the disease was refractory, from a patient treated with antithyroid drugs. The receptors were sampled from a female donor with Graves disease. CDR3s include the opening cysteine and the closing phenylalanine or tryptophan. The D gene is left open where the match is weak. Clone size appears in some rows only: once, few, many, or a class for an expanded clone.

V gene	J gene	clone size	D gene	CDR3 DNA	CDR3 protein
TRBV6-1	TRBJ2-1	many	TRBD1	TGTGCCAGCAGTGTCCGGGACAGGGCGTACAATGAGCAGTTCTTC	CASSVRDRAYNEQFF
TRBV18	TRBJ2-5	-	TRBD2	TGTGCCAGCTCAGCACCGGGACTAGCGACGGAGACCCAGTACTTC	CASSAPGLATETQYF
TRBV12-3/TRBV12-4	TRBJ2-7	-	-	TGTGCCAGCAGTTACAAGGACGGAGGGTCCTCCTACGAGCAGTACTTC	CASSYKDGGSSYEQYF
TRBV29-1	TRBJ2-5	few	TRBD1	TGCAGCGCCGGACAGGGGGCTTGGGAGACCCAGTACTTC	CSAGQGAWETQYF
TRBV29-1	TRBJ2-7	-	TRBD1	TGCAGCGCGCGGGACAGGGGGGCCTACGAGCAGTACTTC	CSARDRGAYEQYF
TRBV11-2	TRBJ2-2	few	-	TGTGCCAGCAGCCTCCCACGTGAGGCCGGGGAGCTGTTTTTT	CASSLPREAGELFF
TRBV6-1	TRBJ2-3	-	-	TGTGCCAGCAGCTGGGCAGGGGATACAGATACGCAGTATTTT	CASSWAGDTDTQYF
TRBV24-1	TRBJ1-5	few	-	TGTGCCACCAGTGATCAAGATCAGCCCCAGCATTTT	CATSDQDQPQHF
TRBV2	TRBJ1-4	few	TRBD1	TGTGCCAGCAGTGATTTACCGACAGGGCCTAATGAAAAACTGTTTTTT	CASSDLPTGPNEKLFF
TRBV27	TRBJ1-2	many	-	TGTGCCAGCAGTTGGGGCTCTAACTATGGCTACACCTTC	CASSWGSNYGYTF
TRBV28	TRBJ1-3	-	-	TGTGCCAGCAGTTTCCTCCAGGGCCCCTCTGGAAACACCATATATTTT	CASSFLQGPSGNTIYF
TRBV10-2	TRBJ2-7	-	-	TGCGCCAGCAGTGTGGGGTCTCCCAACGAGCAGTACTTC	CASSVGSPNEQYF
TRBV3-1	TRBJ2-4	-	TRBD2	TGTGCCAGCAGCCAAGAGAATAGCGGGAGTTGGAAAGCCAAAAACATTCAGTACTTC	CASSQENSGSWKAKNIQYF
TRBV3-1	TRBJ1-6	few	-	TGTGCCAGCAGCCAAGCGTCGGAATCACCCCTCCACTTT	CASSQASESPLHF
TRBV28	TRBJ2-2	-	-	TGTGCCACCTCCACCGGGGAGCTGTTTTTT	CATSTGELFF
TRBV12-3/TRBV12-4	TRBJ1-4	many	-	TGTGCCAGCAGCCTAGCCCGGGGGCGGGAAAAACTGTTTTTT	CASSLARGREKLFF
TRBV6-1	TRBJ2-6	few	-	TGTGCCAGCAGTGAATTCCGTCGTTGGTCTGGGGCCAACGTCCTGACTTTC	CASSEFRRWSGANVLTF
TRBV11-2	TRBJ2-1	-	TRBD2	TGTGCCAGCAGCTTAGCGGAGACTAGCGGGAGGGCCGCGCAGTTCTTC	CASSLAETSGRAAQFF
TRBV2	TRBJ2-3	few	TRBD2	TGTGCCAAGACTAGCGGGGGAGGCACGGATACGCAGTATTTT	CAKTSGGGTDTQYF
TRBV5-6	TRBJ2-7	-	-	TGTGCCAGCAGCCTTGGACTGAGGGCCTACGAGCAGTACTTC	CASSLGLRAYEQYF
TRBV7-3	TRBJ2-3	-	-	TGTGCCAGCAGCTTACGACACAACGGGGATACGCAGTATTTT	CASSLRHNGDTQYF
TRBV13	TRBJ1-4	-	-	TGTGCCAGCAGCGTCCGGGTACCTGAAAAACTGTTTTTT	CASSVRVPEKLFF
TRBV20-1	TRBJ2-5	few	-	TGCAGTGCTAGAGATCCTAGGAGGGATAAGGAGACCCAGTACTTC	CSARDPRRDKETQYF
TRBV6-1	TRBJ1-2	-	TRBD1	TGTGCCAGCACAGCTATCGCCGGGACAGAGGGGGGCTACACCTTC	CASTAIAGTEGGYTF
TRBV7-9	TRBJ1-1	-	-	TGTGCCAGCAGCTCAGAACTTCTGGCTTTCTTT	CASSSELLAFF
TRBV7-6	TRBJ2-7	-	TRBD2	TGTGCCAGCAGCTCGCGGACTAGCGGGAGTATGACCGGGGACGAGCAGTACTTC	CASSSRTSGSMTGDEQYF
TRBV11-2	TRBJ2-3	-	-	TGTGCCAGCAGCTTAGACAGACTTACTAGCACAGATACGCAGTATTTT	CASSLDRLTSTDTQYF
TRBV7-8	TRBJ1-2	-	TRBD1	TGTGCCAGCAGCACCAAGACAGGGAACTATGGCTACACCTTC	CASSTKTGNYGYTF
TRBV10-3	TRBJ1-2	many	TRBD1	TGTGCCATCAGTGAGGACAACAGGGGCTATGGCTACACCTTC	CAISEDNRGYGYTF
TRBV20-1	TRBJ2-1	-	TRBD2	TGCAGTGCTAGAGGTCCACTAGCGGGAGAGGTGGGCAATGAGCAGTTCTTC	CSARGPLAGEVGNEQFF
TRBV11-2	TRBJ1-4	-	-	TGTGCCAGCAGCTTATATCAGGGGAGAGCTGAAAAACTGTTTTTT	CASSLYQGRAEKLFF
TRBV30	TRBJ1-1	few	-	TGTGCCTGGAGTGCCCGGACAACTATCACTGAAGCTTTCTTT	CAWSARTTITEAFF
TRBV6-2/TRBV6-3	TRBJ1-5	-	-	TGTGCCAGTGAGAGGGGCAGTAATCAGCCCCAGCATTTT	CASERGSNQPQHF
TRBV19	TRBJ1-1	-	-	TGTGCCAGTAGTATCTTGGAGAACACTGAAGCTCTCTTT	CASSILENTEALF
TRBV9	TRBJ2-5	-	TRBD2	TGTGCCAGCAGCGCCAGACTAGCGGGAGTGGAGACCCAGTACTTC	CASSARLAGVETQYF
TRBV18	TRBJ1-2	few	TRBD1	TGTGCCAGCTCACCCGTCGCGGGACAGGGAGTCAATGGCTACACCTTC	CASSPVAGQGVNGYTF
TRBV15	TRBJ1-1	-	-	TGTGCCACCAGGGAAACCGGGCCGGCGTCCACTGAAGCTTTCTTT	CATRETGPASTEAFF
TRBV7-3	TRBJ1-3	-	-	TGTGCCAGCAGATCGGAGAGACGGGACGGAAACACCATATATTTT	CASRSERRDGNTIYF
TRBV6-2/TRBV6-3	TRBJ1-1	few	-	TGTGCCAGCAGTTATGGTGGTAACGAAGCTTTCTTT	CASSYGGNEAFF
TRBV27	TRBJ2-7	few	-	TGTGCCAGCACCCCCCCGGGGCAGTTGCAAGACGAGCAGTACTTC	CASTPPGQLQDEQYF
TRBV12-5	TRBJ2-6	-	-	TGTGCTAGTGGTTTGGGACGAGCCCAAACCTTCGGGGCCAACGTCCTGACTTTC	CASGLGRAQTFGANVLTF
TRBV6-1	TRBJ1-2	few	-	TGTGCCAGCACCAAAGGCGACAAAATACACTATGGCTACACCTTC	CASTKGDKIHYGYTF
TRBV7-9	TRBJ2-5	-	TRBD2	TGTGCCAGCAGCGTAGGGACTAGCGGTTCACAAGAGACCCAGTACTTC	CASSVGTSGSQETQYF
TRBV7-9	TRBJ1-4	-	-	TGTGCCAGCAGTCCAGGCGCAGTTAATGAAAAACTGTTTTTT	CASSPGAVNEKLFF
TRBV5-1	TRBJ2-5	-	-	TGCGCCAGCAAGGTGGGCGGGAACCAAGAGACCCAGTACTTC	CASKVGGNQETQYF
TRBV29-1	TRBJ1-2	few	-	TGCAGCGTTGAACGAGGGTGGGCGGACTATGGCTACACCTTC	CSVERGWADYGYTF
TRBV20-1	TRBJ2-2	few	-	TGCAGTGCTAGAGATTACAACACCGGGGAGCTGTTTTTT	CSARDYNTGELFF
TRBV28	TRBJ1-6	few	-	TGTGCCACCGCGGGGGGTCATAATTATAGATCACCCCTCCACTTT	CATAGGHNYRSPLHF
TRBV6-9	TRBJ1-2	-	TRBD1	TGTGCCAGCAGTTACTCTACAGGGGGAAATGGCTACACCTTC	CASSYSTGGNGYTF
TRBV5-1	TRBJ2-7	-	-	TGCGCCAGCAGCCCAGGACGGGGTTTCTACGAGCAGTACTTC	CASSPGRGFYEQYF
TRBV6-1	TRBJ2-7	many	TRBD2	TGTGCCAGCAGCCAACCCACGGCTAGCGGGAGGCGATCCTACGAGCAGTACTTC	CASSQPTASGRRSYEQYF
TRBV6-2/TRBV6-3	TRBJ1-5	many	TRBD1	TGTGCCAGCTCCAAGGGACAGAATAGCAATCAGCCCCAGCATTTT	CASSKGQNSNQPQHF
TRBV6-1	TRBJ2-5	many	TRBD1	TGTGCCAGCAGGACAGACAGGGTCCAGACCCAGTACTTC	CASRTDRVQTQYF
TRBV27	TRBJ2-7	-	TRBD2	TGTGCCAGCACGGCTAGCGGGAGCCACGAGCAGTACTTC	CASTASGSHEQYF